The 17 T cell receptor beta chains below come from one sample, sequenced in a study of PD-1 blockade in classical Hodgkin lymphoma. Sequenced by immunoSEQ multiplex PCR; TCRdb stores in-frame clones only, minus some. The table shows tens of thousands of clones, with around 80% occurring only once. Time point reported: cycle 4 day 1 (C4D1), after 6 weeks of nivolumab. Following autologous stem cell transplantation, relapse occurred in every patient, and exposure to brentuximab vedotin varied. By magnetic negative selection, CD4+ T cells were purified from thawed PBMCs. The sequenced sample was CD4+ T cells from blood, obtained before the fourth cycle of nivolumab. All receptors come from a human donor with classical Hodgkin lymphoma.

This rearrangement joins TRBV7-8 to TRBJ2-7, with 8 bases fitting TRBD1. The CDR3 covers 14 residues. Trimming took 5 bases from V and 3 from J; bases not matched to a gene: 6. The germline CDR1 and CDR2 sequences are SGHVS and FQNEAQ. The CDR3 sequence is CASSNPGGYYEQYF. The DNA for the CDR3 is TGTGCCAGCAGCAACCCAGGGGGCTACTACGAGCAGTACTTC.

This chain joins TRBV28 and TRBJ1-2; TRBD1 might be the D (6 bases). The CDR3 loop spans 16 amino acids. CDR1 and CDR2 from the germline V gene are MDHEN and SYDVKM. V lost 7 bases and J 2 bases, leaving 20 bases between the germline ends. CDR3 nucleotide sequence: TGTGCCAGCACGGAGGGACACACAGCCTCCAACTATGGCTACACCTTC. Protein product: CASTEGHTASNYGYTF.

The chain links TRBV2 to TRBJ1-4; D not resolved. Germline assignment: CDR1 SNHLY and CDR2 FYNNEI. V lost 8 bases and J lost 3, with 13 bases in between. The CDR3 contains 14 residues. The CDR3 here is CASADPPANEKLFF. As DNA, the CDR3 is TGTGCCAGCGCCGACCCTCCAGCTAATGAAAAACTGTTTTTT.

The gene calls are TRBV5-6 and TRBJ2-5; unclear D gene. CDR3 size: 15 residues. From germline, CDR1 is SGHDT and CDR2 YYEEEE. Trimming took 3 bases from V and 5 from J, leaving 17 bases between them. CDR3 sequence (DNA): TGTGCCAGCAGCTCCAGACCTGAGTGGTCTGAGACCCAGTACTTC. Protein product: CASSSRPEWSETQYF.

The V gene is TRBV6-6, the J gene TRBJ1-1, with D possibly TRBD1 on 5 matching bases. In germline, CDR1 is MNHNY, CDR2 SVGAGI (reference sequence). The CDR3 extends over 14 amino acids. V was clipped by 2 bases and J by 3 bases, with 10 bases between them. CDR3 DNA sequence: TGTGCCAGCAGTTACCTCGGGGCACACACTGAAGCTTTCTTT. The encoded protein is CASSYLGAHTEAFF.

The CDR3 is CASSPRGSGTSTDTQYF. DNA for the CDR3: TGTGCCAGCTCACCACGGGGTAGCGGGACCAGCACAGATACGCAGTATTTT. The rearrangement joins TRBV18 to TRBJ2-3; 8 bases are a match to TRBD2. The V gene end was trimmed by 1 base and the J gene end by 0 bases; junction bases not matched to a gene: 6. CDR1 and CDR2 from the germline V gene are KGHSH and LQKENI. The CDR3 is 17 residues long.

On this clone itself: Relative to the germline gene, one junction end is altered; a read error may explain this. The genes are TRBV6-1 and TRBJ2-7, with 7 nucleotides matching TRBD1. This CDR3 comprises 15 residues. The V gene's germline CDR1 is MNHNS and CDR2 SASEGT. This chain's CDR3 is CASSEALIKTGTADF. As DNA, the CDR3 is TGTGCCAGCAGTGAAGCTTTGATTAAAACTGGGACAGCAGACTTC.

V usage is TRBV6-6 and J usage is TRBJ1-6; D possibly corresponds to TRBD1 (5 bases). CDR3 size: 13 residues. The V and J ends lost 6 bases and 5 bases respectively, with 8 bases between them. The V gene's germline CDR1 is MNHNY and CDR2 SVGAGI (reference sequence). The CDR3 loop reads CASRDNDNSPLHF. For the CDR3, the DNA is TGTGCCAGCAGGGACAACGATAATTCACCCCTCCACTTT.

J is TRBJ2-2 and V is TRBV6-5; perhaps TRBD1 as D (5 bases). Trimming cost V 4 bases and J 4 bases, with 13 bases left between them. This CDR3 region has 15 residues. Germline CDR1 and CDR2: MNHEY and SVGAGI. CDR3 nucleotides: TGTGCCAGCAGTTCCCCAAGGACATTCACCGGGGAGCTGTTTTTT. It is translated as CASSSPRTFTGELFF.

In this sample, this clone turned up once. The rearrangement uses TRBV5-1 and TRBJ2-1, with D perhaps matching TRBD1 (6 bases). V lost 0 bases to trimming and J lost 8 bases, with 15 bases between them. The CDR3 is 15 residues long. Germline CDR1 is SGHRS and CDR2 is YFSETQ. The CDR3 coding sequence is TGCGCCAGCAGCTTGGGGACAGCTCCTATTGATGAGCAGTTCTTC. Encoded protein: CASSLGTAPIDEQFF.

The chain carries TRBV7-6 and TRBJ2-3, with D possibly being TRBD1 or TRBD2 (6 bases each). Between the trimmed V and J ends, which lost 5 bases and 0 bases, there was a span of 15 bases. Germline CDR1 is SGHVS and CDR2 is FNYEAQ. This CDR3 region has 16 residues. This chain's CDR3 is CASSVGGPRSTDTQYF. The CDR3 DNA reads TGTGCCAGCAGCGTGGGGGGCCCCCGGAGCACAGATACGCAGTATTTT.

The CDR3: CASSLEGGLPLAFF. In DNA, the CDR3 is TGTGCCAGCAGCTTAGAGGGGGGATTACCCTTAGCTTTCTTT. The rearrangement joins TRBV11-2 to TRBJ1-1; the D gene is possibly TRBD1 (5 bases). Germline CDR1 SGHAT, CDR2 FQNNGV. Trimming removed 0 bases from V and 10 bases from J, with 15 bases in between. The length of the CDR3 is 14 residues.

The rearrangement uses TRBV5-1 and TRBJ2-7; tentatively, D is TRBD1 (6 bases). CDR1 and CDR2 from the germline V gene are SGHRS and YFSETQ. The CDR3 has 15 residues. Trimming removed 0 bases at V and 4 bases at J, with 14 bases between. The DNA of the CDR3 is TGCGCCAGCAGCTTGGTGGCAGGGGAAACGTACGAGCAGTACTTC. This translates into CASSLVAGETYEQYF.

This clone was detected a few times. The chain links TRBV5-1 to TRBJ1-2; D remains unclear. The germline CDR1 and CDR2 sequences are SGHRS and YFSETQ. The CDR3 sequence is 13 residues long. Trimming removed 0 bases from V and 4 bases from J, with 7 bases in between. CDR3 nucleotides: TGCGCCAGCAGCTTGGAGGGTGCCTATGGCTACACCTTC. This translates into CASSLEGAYGYTF.

The chain combines TRBV19 with TRBJ1-1; perhaps TRBD1 as D (6 bases). The V gene lost 2 bases and the J gene lost 6 bases, with 13 bases spanning the gap. CDR3 length equals 14 residues. CDR1 is LNHDA and CDR2 is SQIVND in the germline V gene (reference sequence). The CDR3 is CASSISGAGAEAFF. The CDR3 DNA follows: TGTGCCAGTAGTATATCAGGGGCCGGTGCTGAAGCTTTCTTT.

This clone is a singleton in its sample. The V and J genes are TRBV5-1 and TRBJ2-2; no firm D call. The germline CDR1 and CDR2 sequences are SGHRS and YFSETQ. V was pared by 0 bases and J by 1 base, with 10 bases between. This CDR3 contains 16 residues. The CDR3 DNA is TGCGCCAGCAGCTTGGAAGGCCTTCGGAACACCGGGGAGCTGTTTTTT. Its translation: CASSLEGLRNTGELFF. The full variable domain, its missing parts supplied by reference TRBV5-1 and TRBJ2-2, is KAGVTQTPRYLIKTRGQQVTLSCSPISGHRSVSWYQQTPGQGLQFLFEYFSETQRNKGNFPGRFSGRQFSNSRSEMNVSTLELGDSALYLCASSLEGLRNTGELFFGEGSRLTVL.

This chain joins TRBV19 and TRBJ2-1; weak D call: TRBD2 (7 bases). The CDR3 runs 16 residues. V shed 7 bases and J shed 10 bases, with 26 bases lying between them. Germline lookup yields CDR1 LNHDA and CDR2 SQIVND (reference sequence). CDR3: CASTPAPVGGPWEQFF. CDR3 bases: TGTGCCAGTACCCCCGCCCCGGTGGGGGGGCCATGGGAGCAGTTCTTC.